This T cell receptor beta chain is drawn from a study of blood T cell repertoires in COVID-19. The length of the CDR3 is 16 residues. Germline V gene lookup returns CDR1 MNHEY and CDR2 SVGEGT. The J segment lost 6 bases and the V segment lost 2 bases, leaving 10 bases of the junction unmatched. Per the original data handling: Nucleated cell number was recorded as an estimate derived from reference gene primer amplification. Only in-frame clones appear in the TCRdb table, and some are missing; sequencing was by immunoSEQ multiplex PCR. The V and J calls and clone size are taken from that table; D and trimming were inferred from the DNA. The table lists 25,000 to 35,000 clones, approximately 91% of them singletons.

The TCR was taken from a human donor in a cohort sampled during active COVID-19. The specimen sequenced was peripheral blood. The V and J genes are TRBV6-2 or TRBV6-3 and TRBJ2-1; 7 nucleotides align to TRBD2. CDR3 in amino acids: CASSYGGRDVGNEQFF. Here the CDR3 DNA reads TGTGCCAGCAGTTACGGTGGGAGGGATGTTGGCAATGAGCAGTTCTTC.